What follows are 11 T cell receptor beta chains derived from one specimen sequenced in a study of cytomegalovirus exposure and HLA in healthy donors. Some clones are missing from TCRdb's copy, which holds only in-frame ones; the method was immunoSEQ multiplex PCR. The sample includes 200,000 or so clones, about nine tenths of them seen just once. Sequenced sample: PBMCs. These receptors were taken from a woman aged 18 to 35 in good health and CMV-seropositive.

Note on this clone: This same CDR3 is encoded by further DNA sequences in the sample. The chain links TRBV2 to TRBJ1-4; D gene uncertain. The CDR3 spans 14 residues. Looked up from germline, CDR1 is SNHLY and CDR2 is FYNNEI. Trimming stripped 3 bases from V and 0 bases from J, with 5 bases between. The DNA of the CDR3 is TGTGCCAGCAGTGACTCTACAACTAATGAAAAACTGTTTTTT. Its translation: CASSDSTTNEKLFF.

V gene TRBV28 combines with J gene TRBJ1-2; tentatively, D is TRBD1 (5 bases). CDR1 is MDHEN, CDR2 SYDVKM, per germline. Trimming cost V 6 bases and J 0 bases, with 14 bases left between them. The CDR3 is 15 amino acids. The CDR3 sequence is CASSKPTEANYGYTF. The CDR3 bases are TGTGCCAGCAGCAAACCGACAGAAGCTAACTATGGCTACACCTTC.

The chain joins TRBV18 to TRBJ2-1, with a possible D match to TRBD1 (5 bases). This CDR3 has 13 amino acids. Germline V gives CDR1 KGHSH, CDR2 LQKENI. The V end was cut by 0 bases, the J end by 6 bases, with 6 bases between. In nucleotides, the CDR3 is TGTGCCAGCTCACCACCGGGGCCCAATGAGCAGTTCTTC. Protein product: CASSPPGPNEQFF.

This clone has only one observation. The chain employs TRBV28 and TRBJ2-3; 15 bases agree with TRBD2. The V gene's germline CDR1 is MDHEN and CDR2 SYDVKM. The CDR3 totals 21 residues. Germline trimming cut 4 bases from V and 5 bases from J; bases unmatched to any gene: 19. CDR3 in amino acids: CASSWGPWGLAGGRDGDTQYF. The CDR3 DNA follows: TGTGCCAGCAGTTGGGGGCCATGGGGACTAGCGGGAGGAAGGGATGGAGATACGCAGTATTTT.

The rearrangement joins TRBV2 to TRBJ2-3; D is ambiguous. CDR1 and CDR2 (germline): SNHLY, FYNNEI. Trimming pared 1 base from V and 4 bases from J, leaving 3 bases between. This CDR3 contains 12 residues. This CDR3 reads CASSEDSDTQYF. The CDR3 DNA sequence: TGTGCCAGCAGTGAAGACTCAGATACGCAGTATTTT.

Written as DNA, the CDR3 is TGTGCCAGCAGCCTCGGGAGGAGGGGGAATCCTAGACTCTCTGGGGCCAACGTCCTGACTTTC. Protein: CASSLGRRGNPRLSGANVLTF. The chain couples TRBV9 to TRBJ2-6; D might be TRBD2 (7 bases). This CDR3 is 21 amino acids long. The V and J ends lost 4 bases and 0 bases respectively, with 26 bases between them. The germline gives CDR1 SGDLS, CDR2 YYNGEE.

The V call is TRBV4-1, the J call TRBJ1-2, with TRBD1 matching over 7 bases. The CDR3 has 13 residues. Germline trimming cut 2 bases from V and 7 bases from J; bases unmatched to any gene: 4. The germline V gene has CDR1 MGHRA and CDR2 YSYEKL. The CDR3 spells CASSQLAGGGYTF. In nucleotides, the CDR3 is TGCGCCAGCAGCCAACTGGCAGGGGGTGGCTACACCTTC.

This clone was counted between two and nine times. V usage is TRBV5-4 and J usage is TRBJ1-2; 9 bases line up with TRBD1. The V gene end was trimmed by 4 bases and the J gene end by 6 bases; junction bases not matched to a gene: 4. CDR3 length: 13 amino acids. The germline CDR1 and CDR2 sequences are SGHNT and YYREEE (reference sequence). In DNA, the CDR3 is TGTGCCAGCAGCGGGACAGGGATCCATGGCTACACCTTC. As protein: CASSGTGIHGYTF.

V usage is TRBV5-1 and J usage is TRBJ1-2, with 8 bases matching TRBD1. CDR3 length equals 16 residues. Germline-derived CDR1 and CDR2 are SGHRS and YFSETQ. With 4 bases clipped from V and 6 bases from J, the junction kept 14 bases outside the gene matches. CDR3 sequence reads: CASSQGPGGVDDGYTF. CDR3 DNA: TGCGCCAGCAGCCAGGGACCAGGGGGCGTGGACGATGGCTACACCTTC.

The chain has TRBV27 and TRBJ1-3; 7 bases match TRBD1. Per germline, CDR1 MNHEY and CDR2 SMNVEV (reference sequence). The CDR3 consists of 16 residues. The V segment lost 6 bases and the J segment 2 bases; nucleotides outside the gene matches: 10. CDR3 in DNA: TGTGCCAGCAGAATCACCCGGGACAGCCCTGGAAACACCATATATTTT. It translates to CASRITRDSPGNTIYF.

In DNA form, the CDR3 reads TGTGCCAGCAGTGACACGGGGTCGGTCCAAGAGACCCAGTACTTC. Its translation: CASSDTGSVQETQYF. This chain links TRBV2 with TRBJ2-5; tentative D call: TRBD2 (5 bases). This CDR3 region has 15 residues. The germline V gene has CDR1 SNHLY and CDR2 FYNNEI. Trimming took 3 bases from V and 1 from J, leaving 12 bases between them.